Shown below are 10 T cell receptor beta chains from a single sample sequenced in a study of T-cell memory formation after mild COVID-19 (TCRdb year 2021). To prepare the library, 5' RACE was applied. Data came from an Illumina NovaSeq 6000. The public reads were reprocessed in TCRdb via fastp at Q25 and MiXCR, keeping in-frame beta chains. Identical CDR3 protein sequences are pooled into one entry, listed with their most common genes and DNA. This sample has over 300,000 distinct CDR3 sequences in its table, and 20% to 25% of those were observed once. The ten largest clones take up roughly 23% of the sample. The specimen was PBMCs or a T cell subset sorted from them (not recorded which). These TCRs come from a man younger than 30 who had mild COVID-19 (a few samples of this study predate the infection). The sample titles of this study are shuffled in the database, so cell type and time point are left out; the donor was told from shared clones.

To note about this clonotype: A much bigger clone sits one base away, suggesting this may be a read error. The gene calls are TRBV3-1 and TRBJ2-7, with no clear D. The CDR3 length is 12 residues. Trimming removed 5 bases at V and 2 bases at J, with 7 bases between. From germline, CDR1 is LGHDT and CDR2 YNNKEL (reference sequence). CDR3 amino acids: CASSKATYEQYF. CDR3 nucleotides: TGTGCCAGCAGCAAGGCCACCTACGAGCAGTACTTC.

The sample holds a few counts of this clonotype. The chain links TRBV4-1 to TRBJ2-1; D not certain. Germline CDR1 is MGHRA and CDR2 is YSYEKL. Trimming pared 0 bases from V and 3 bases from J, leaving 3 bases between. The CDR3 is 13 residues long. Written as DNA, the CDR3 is TGCGCCAGCAGCCAAGATGACTACAATGAGCAGTTCTTC. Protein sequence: CASSQDDYNEQFF.

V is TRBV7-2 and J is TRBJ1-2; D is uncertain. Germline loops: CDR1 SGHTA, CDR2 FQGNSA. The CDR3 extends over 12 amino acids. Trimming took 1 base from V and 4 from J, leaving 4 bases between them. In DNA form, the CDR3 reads TGTGCCAGCAGCTTAGGGGCCTATGGCTACACCTTC. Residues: CASSLGAYGYTF.

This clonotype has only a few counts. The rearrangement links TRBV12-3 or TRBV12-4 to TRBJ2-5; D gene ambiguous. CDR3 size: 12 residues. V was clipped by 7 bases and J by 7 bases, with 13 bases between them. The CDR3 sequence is CASTHELVTQYF. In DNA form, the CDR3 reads TGTGCCAGCACCCATGAGTTGGTGACCCAGTACTTC.

As DNA, the CDR3 is TGTGCCAGCAGCCAAGATGAGGGGGGGGAGACCCAGTACTTC. It encodes CASSQDEGGETQYF. The V gene is TRBV4-2, the J gene TRBJ2-5; TRBD2 is a possible D gene (7 bases). The CDR3 spans 14 residues. Germline V CDR1 and CDR2: LGHNA, YNFKEQ. The V end was cut by 0 bases, the J end by 5 bases, with 10 bases between.

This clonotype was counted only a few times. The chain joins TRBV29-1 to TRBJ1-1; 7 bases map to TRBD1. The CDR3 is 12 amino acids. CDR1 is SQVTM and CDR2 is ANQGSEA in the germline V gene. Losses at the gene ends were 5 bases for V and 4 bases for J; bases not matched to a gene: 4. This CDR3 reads CSVKGAGTEAFF. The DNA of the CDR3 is TGCAGCGTTAAGGGGGCTGGCACTGAAGCTTTCTTT. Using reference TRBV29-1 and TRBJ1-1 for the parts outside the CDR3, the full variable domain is SAVISQKPSRDICQRGTSLTIQCQVDSQVTMMFWYRQQPGQSLTLIATANQGSEATYESGFVIDKFPISRPNLTFSTLTVSNMSPEDSSIYLCSVKGAGTEAFFGQGTRLTVV.

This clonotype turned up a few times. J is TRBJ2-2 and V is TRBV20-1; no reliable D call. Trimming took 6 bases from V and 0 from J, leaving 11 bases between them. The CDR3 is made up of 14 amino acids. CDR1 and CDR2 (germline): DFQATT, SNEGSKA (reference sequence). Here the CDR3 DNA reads TGCAGTGCCCGGCCATCTACGAACACCGGGGAGCTGTTTTTT. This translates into CSARPSTNTGELFF.

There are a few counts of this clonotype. The CDR3 reads CASSLGFPGANVLTF. CDR3 in DNA: TGTGCCAGCAGCTTGGGGTTTCCCGGGGCCAACGTCCTGACTTTC. This chain joins TRBV7-9 and TRBJ2-6; D uncertain. The CDR3 consists of 15 residues. Per germline, CDR1 SEHNR and CDR2 FQNEAQ (reference sequence). The V end was cut by 3 bases, the J end by 4 bases, with 10 bases between.

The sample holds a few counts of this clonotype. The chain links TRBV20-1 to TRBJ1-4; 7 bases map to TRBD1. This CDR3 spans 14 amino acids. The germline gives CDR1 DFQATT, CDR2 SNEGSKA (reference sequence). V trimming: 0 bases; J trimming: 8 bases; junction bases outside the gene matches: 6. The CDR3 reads CSARDFQGEEKLFF. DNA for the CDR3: TGCAGTGCTAGAGATTTTCAGGGGGAGGAAAAACTGTTTTTT.

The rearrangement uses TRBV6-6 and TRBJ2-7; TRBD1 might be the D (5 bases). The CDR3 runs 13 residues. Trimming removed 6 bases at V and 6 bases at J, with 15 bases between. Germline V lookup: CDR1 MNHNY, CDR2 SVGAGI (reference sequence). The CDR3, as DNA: TGTGCCAGCAGAGTTCAGGGTATAGCCGAGCAGTACGTC. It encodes CASRVQGIAEQYV.